This T cell receptor beta chain came from a study of T cell responses to AZD1222 COVID-19 vaccine. Study-level points and caveats: The donors showed a predominance of white British ancestry and of females, with possible underestimation of clonal diversity. Repertoires were obtained solely post-peak T cell response.

Method: immunoSEQ multiplex PCR; TCRdb's copy keeps in-frame clones and lacks some. Of 35,000 to 45,000 clones listed, roughly 80% are singletons. This clone occurred a few times. The antigen remains unidentified. The CDR3 contains 14 residues. V was trimmed by 3 bases and J by 7 bases, leaving 15 bases between them. CDR1 is SGHAT, CDR2 FQNNGV, per germline. The V and J genes are TRBV11-2 and TRBJ1-2; D gene ambiguous. The receptor's source is an adult in good health. The sequencing used peripheral blood, collected on day 0 of AZD1222 vaccination. The CDR3: CASSFILVGPGYTF. The CDR3 coding sequence is TGTGCCAGCAGCTTTATTCTGGTTGGACCTGGCTACACCTTC.